The 32 T cell receptor beta chains below all came from one sample that was sequenced in a study of CD8 T cells in Susac syndrome. The authors reverse transcribed roughly 0.5 to 1 ug RNA with random hexamers. TCRdb passed the immunoSEQ multiplex PCR reads through MiXCR, listing each CDR3 protein once. The sample holds 110,000 or so distinct CDR3 sequences, 93% seen once. What was sequenced was CD4+ T cells from PBMCs. The source is a human donor with multiple sclerosis.

The genes are TRBV5-1 and TRBJ2-1; D is unresolved. CDR3 size: 15 residues. Germline V gives CDR1 SGHRS, CDR2 YFSETQ. Trimming removed 2 bases from V and 2 bases from J, with 11 bases in between. In DNA form, the CDR3 reads TGCGCCAGCAGCTTAATGGGATCGACCTACAATGAGCAGTTCTTC. This gives the protein CASSLMGSTYNEQFF. Full variable domain (rest looked up from reference TRBV5-1 and TRBJ2-1): KAGVTQTPRYLIKTRGQQVTLSCSPISGHRSVSWYQQTPGQGLQFLFEYFSETQRNKGNFPGRFSGRQFSNSRSEMNVSTLELGDSALYLCASSLMGSTYNEQFFGPGTRLTVL.

As DNA, the CDR3 is TGTGCCAGCAGTGAGGGCAGGGCTTATGGCACTGAAGCTTTCTTT. Amino acids: CASSEGRAYGTEAFF. The V gene is TRBV2, the J gene TRBJ1-1; a possible D gene is TRBD1 (5 bases). The CDR3 runs 15 residues. Trimming took 3 bases from V and 4 from J, leaving 15 bases between them. Germline V CDR1 and CDR2: SNHLY, FYNNEI. The complete variable domain, with remaining parts taken from reference TRBV2 and TRBJ1-1, reads EPEVTQTPSHQVTQMGQEVILRCVPISNHLYFYWYRQILGQKVEFLVSFYNNEISEKSEIFDDQFSVERPDGSNFTLKIRSTKLEDSAMYFCASSEGRAYGTEAFFGQGTRLTVV.

This chain links TRBV11-2 with TRBJ2-3; D is perhaps TRBD2 (6 bases). V was pared by 6 bases and J by 7 bases, with 11 bases between. Germline values: CDR1 SGHAT, CDR2 FQNNGV. The CDR3 runs 12 residues. As DNA, the CDR3 is TGTGCCAGCAGTTCTAGCGATAATACGCAGTATTTT. Amino acids: CASSSSDNTQYF.

The chain is built from TRBV4-2 and TRBJ2-1; D unresolved. CDR1 is LGHNA, CDR2 YNFKEQ, per germline. This CDR3 comprises 17 residues. V lost 1 base to trimming and J lost 4 bases, with 17 bases between them. The CDR3 here is CASSQGDGGGRYNEQFF. The CDR3 bases are TGTGCCAGCAGCCAAGGAGATGGTGGCGGACGGTACAATGAGCAGTTCTTC.

The chain carries TRBV28 and TRBJ2-7; 10 bases match TRBD2. V lost 2 bases to trimming and J lost 5 bases; unmatched junction nucleotides: 9. The germline CDR1 and CDR2 sequences are MDHEN and SYDVKM. This CDR3 contains 16 residues. DNA for the CDR3: TGTGCCAGCAGTTTACCCCCCGGGACTAGCGCGAACGAGCAGTACTTC. Protein product: CASSLPPGTSANEQYF.

The chain has TRBV5-6 and TRBJ2-7; 7 bases agree with TRBD1. The CDR3 has 13 amino acids. Looked up from germline, CDR1 is SGHDT and CDR2 is YYEEEE. J lost 5 bases, V lost 3 bases, and 5 bases had no gene match. The CDR3 DNA reads TGTGCCAGCAGCTCGACAGGGTTACACGAGCAGTACTTC. Residues: CASSSTGLHEQYF.

This CDR3 reads CASSRGDRGLTDTQYF. DNA of the CDR3: TGCGCCAGCAGCCGAGGGGACAGGGGCCTTACAGATACGCAGTATTTT. This chain links TRBV4-1 with TRBJ2-3, with 10 bases fitting TRBD1. The V segment lost 4 bases and the J segment 3 bases; nucleotides outside the gene matches: 7. Germline V gives CDR1 MGHRA, CDR2 YSYEKL. The CDR3 runs 16 residues.

The chain combines TRBV12-5 with TRBJ1-5; D not certain. The CDR3 is 13 residues long. The V end lost 0 bases, the J end lost 4 bases, and 4 bases lay between the germline ends. Per the germline V gene, CDR1 is LGHNT and CDR2 is FRNRAP. DNA of the CDR3: TGTGCTAGTGGTTTGGTAGGTAATCAGCCCCAGCATTTT. Translated, it gives CASGLVGNQPQHF. Supplemented by reference TRBV12-5 and TRBJ1-5, the full variable domain reads DARVTQTPRHKVTEMGQEVTMRCQPILGHNTVFWYRQTMMQGLELLAYFRNRAPLDDSGMPKDRFSAEMPDATLATLKIQPSEPRDSAVYFCASGLVGNQPQHFGDGTRLSIL.

This chain uses TRBV4-1 with TRBJ2-7; 7 nucleotides agree with TRBD2. Germline V CDR1 and CDR2: MGHRA, YSYEKL. The CDR3 loop spans 12 amino acids. Trimming at V came to 4 bases and at J to 7 bases, leaving 4 bases not matched to a gene. The DNA for the CDR3 is TGCGCCAGCAGCCCAGAGGGAGGGGAGCAGTACTTC. It codes for CASSPEGGEQYF.

V usage is TRBV30 and J usage is TRBJ2-3, with 14 bases matching TRBD2. CDR1 and CDR2 from the germline V gene are GTSNPN and SVGIG (reference sequence). With 2 bases clipped from V and 4 bases from J, the junction kept 2 bases outside the gene matches. The length of the CDR3 is 15 residues. The DNA of the CDR3 is TGTGCCTGGAGTCCGACTAGCGGGGGGGCAGATACGCAGTATTTT. Translation: CAWSPTSGGADTQYF. Combining the CDR3 with reference TRBV30 and TRBJ2-3 gives the whole variable domain SQTIHQWPATLVQPVGSPLSLECTVEGTSNPNLYWYRQAAGRGLQLLFYSVGIGQISSEVPQNLSASRPQDRQFILSSKKLLLSDSGFYLCAWSPTSGGADTQYFGPGTRLTVL.

The chain's CDR3 is CASSLGPTANYGYTF. The DNA for the CDR3 is TGCGCCAGCAGCTTGGGACCTACCGCTAACTATGGCTACACCTTC. The chain links TRBV5-1 to TRBJ1-2; D is undetermined. CDR1 and CDR2 (germline): SGHRS, YFSETQ. The CDR3 length is 15 residues. The V end lost 0 bases, the J end lost 0 bases, and 9 bases lay between the germline ends.

This clonotype was seen only once. This sequence joins TRBV9 and TRBJ1-2; possibly TRBD1 for D (5 bases). The V end was cut by 0 bases, the J end by 2 bases, with 11 bases between. Per the germline V gene, CDR1 is SGDLS and CDR2 is YYNGEE. The CDR3 extends over 15 amino acids. CDR3 residues: CASSVGGTLNYGYTF. The CDR3 coding sequence is TGTGCCAGCAGCGTAGGGGGGACGTTAAACTATGGCTACACCTTC. Looking up the rest from reference TRBV9 and TRBJ1-2 gives the full variable domain: DSGVTQTPKHLITATGQRVTLRCSPRSGDLSVYWYQQSLDQGLQFLIQYYNGEERAKGNILERFSAQQFPDLHSELNLSSLELGDSALYFCASSVGGTLNYGYTFGSGTRLTVV.

This sequence joins TRBV12-3 or TRBV12-4 and TRBJ1-1; D ambiguous. The CDR3 loop spans 14 amino acids. Trimming removed 2 bases from V and 2 bases from J, with 9 bases in between. The CDR3 is CASSLLRLNTEAFF. Written as DNA, the CDR3 is TGTGCCAGCAGTTTACTCAGACTTAACACTGAAGCTTTCTTT.

V is TRBV7-3 and J is TRBJ2-5; a possible D gene is TRBD2 (6 bases). Germline CDR1 reads SGHTA; CDR2 reads FQGTGA. V lost 1 base, J lost 3 bases, and 12 bases lay in between. CDR3 length: 15 residues. Written as DNA, the CDR3 is TGTGCCAGCAGCTTAAACGGGGGTGGTAAAGAGACCCAGTACTTC. As protein: CASSLNGGGKETQYF. The full variable domain, completed using reference TRBV7-3 and TRBJ2-5, is GAGVSQTPSNKVTEKGKYVELRCDPISGHTALYWYRQSLGQGPEFLIYFQGTGAADDSGLPNDRFFAVRPEGSVSTLKIQRTERGDSAVYLCASSLNGGGKETQYFGPGTRLLVL.

The rearrangement joins TRBV7-2 to TRBJ2-6; D gene unclear. CDR3 length: 16 amino acids. The V end lost 1 base, the J end lost 0 bases, and 7 bases lay between the germline ends. Germline V gene data show CDR1 as SGHTA and CDR2 as FQGNSA. The DNA for the CDR3 is TGTGCCAGCAGCTTAGTTGTTCGCTCTGGGGCCAACGTCCTGACTTTC. Amino acid sequence: CASSLVVRSGANVLTF.

This chain joins TRBV23-1 and TRBJ1-5, with 7 bases matching TRBD1. TRBV23-1 is an ORF; its function is uncertain. The CDR3 totals 16 residues. Losses at the gene ends were 6 bases for V and 2 bases for J; bases not matched to a gene: 10. This chain's CDR3 is CASSQPRGDGNQPQHF. As DNA, the CDR3 is TGCGCCAGCAGCCAACCCAGGGGGGATGGCAATCAGCCCCAGCATTTT.

The V gene is TRBV20-1, the J gene TRBJ2-5, with D maybe TRBD2 (6 bases). V lost 2 bases and J 5 bases, leaving 12 bases between the germline ends. Germline-derived CDR1 and CDR2 are DFQATT and SNEGSKA (reference sequence). The length of the CDR3 is 13 residues. CDR3 region: CSARPAGGETQYF. CDR3 nucleotides: TGCAGTGCTAGACCAGCGGGCGGGGAGACCCAGTACTTC.

The chain uses TRBV7-3 and TRBJ2-6; TRBD1 might be the D (5 bases). CDR3 length: 19 amino acids. Germline CDR1 and CDR2: SGHTA and FQGTGA. The V gene lost 1 base and the J gene lost 0 bases, with 16 bases spanning the gap. CDR3 bases: TGTGCCAGCAGCTTAAAAGGTCGGACACCTAACTCTGGGGCCAACGTCCTGACTTTC. Translated: CASSLKGRTPNSGANVLTF.

The rearrangement uses TRBV20-1 and TRBJ1-5; D is ambiguous. V was shortened by 4 bases and J by 3 bases, with 10 bases between the two germline ends. CDR3 length equals 13 residues. The germline gives CDR1 DFQATT, CDR2 SNEGSKA (reference sequence). The CDR3 sequence is CSAKVGFNQPQHF. The CDR3 coding sequence is TGCAGTGCTAAAGTCGGTTTCAATCAGCCCCAGCATTTT.

The chain uses TRBV7-2 and TRBJ1-5, with D perhaps matching TRBD1 (5 bases). Trimming took 0 bases from V and 4 from J, leaving 10 bases between them. CDR3 length equals 15 residues. The germline V gene encodes CDR1 SGHTA and CDR2 FQGNSA. The CDR3 DNA reads TGTGCCAGCAGCTTAGCGGTGGCAGGGAATCAGCCCCAGCATTTT. Encoded protein: CASSLAVAGNQPQHF.

This sequence joins TRBV6-5 and TRBJ1-2; D gene uncertain. The CDR3 consists of 13 residues. The V gene's germline CDR1 is MNHEY and CDR2 SVGAGI. V gave up 2 bases and J gave up 5 bases, with 9 bases separating them. The CDR3 protein is CASSYEGSYGYTF. The CDR3 DNA reads as TGTGCCAGCAGTTACGAAGGATCTTATGGCTACACCTTC.

The chain couples TRBV7-2 to TRBJ1-1; D remains unclear. Trimming stripped 6 bases from V and 3 bases from J, with 17 bases between. The CDR3 loop spans 15 amino acids. The V gene's germline CDR1 is SGHTA and CDR2 FQGNSA. The CDR3 sequence is CASRLDSSEYTEAFF. The DNA for the CDR3 is TGTGCCAGCAGACTAGACTCCTCCGAATACACTGAAGCTTTCTTT.

The chain recombines TRBV3-1 with TRBJ1-4; D uncertain. CDR1 is LGHDT and CDR2 is YNNKEL in the germline V gene (reference sequence). The ends were cut back, 5 bases at V and 5 bases at J, with 3 bases in the middle. The CDR3 is made up of 11 amino acids. In DNA, the CDR3 is TGTGCCAGCAGCGCCAATGAAAAACTGTTTTTT. This translates into CASSANEKLFF.

The V gene is TRBV5-1, the J gene TRBJ2-7; 8 positions match TRBD1. Losses at the gene ends were 5 bases for V and 7 bases for J; bases not matched to a gene: 14. The CDR3 totals 15 residues. The germline V gene encodes CDR1 SGHRS and CDR2 YFSETQ. The DNA for the CDR3 is TGCGCCAGCAGACGTGTGCAGGGGGCAGATAGTGAGCAGTACTTC. Translating gives CASRRVQGADSEQYF.

This clonotype appeared once. The chain has TRBV5-1 and TRBJ2-1, with 7 positions matching TRBD1. CDR3 length equals 15 residues. Trimming took 4 bases from V and 8 from J; bases not matched to a gene: 12. Looked up from germline, CDR1 is SGHRS and CDR2 is YFSETQ. CDR3 residues: CASSTQGYVSDEQFF. The DNA for the CDR3 is TGCGCCAGCAGCACACAGGGGTATGTGAGCGATGAGCAGTTCTTC.

The count of this clonotype is one. The V and J genes are TRBV11-2 and TRBJ2-3; D is uncertain. The CDR3 is made up of 15 amino acids. The germline CDR1 and CDR2 sequences are SGHAT and FQNNGV. Trimming removed 3 bases from V and 3 bases from J, with 13 bases in between. The CDR3 loop is CASSFRSRWTDTQYF. CDR3 coding DNA: TGTGCCAGCAGCTTCCGGTCGAGATGGACAGATACGCAGTATTTT.

This chain connects TRBV4-2 to TRBJ2-5; maybe TRBD2 (6 bases). V lost 0 bases and J lost 4, with 18 bases in between. The CDR3 loop spans 17 amino acids. CDR1 and CDR2 from the germline V gene are LGHNA and YNFKEQ. CDR3 nucleotide sequence: TGTGCCAGCAGCCAAGAAGTCCCAGCGCAGGGAGGAGAGACCCAGTACTTC. Translated, it gives CASSQEVPAQGGETQYF.

The chain carries TRBV3-1 and TRBJ2-5; no clear D gene. This CDR3 has 14 residues. CDR1 and CDR2 (germline): LGHDT, YNNKEL (reference sequence). The V end lost 0 bases, the J end lost 5 bases, and 10 bases lay between the germline ends. CDR3 protein: CASSQDPGRETQYF. CDR3 nucleotides: TGTGCCAGCAGCCAAGATCCAGGTAGGGAGACCCAGTACTTC.

The V call is TRBV19, the J call TRBJ1-1; the D is unclear. The CDR3 is made up of 11 amino acids. Trimming stripped 5 bases from V and 4 bases from J, with 5 bases between. The germline gives CDR1 LNHDA, CDR2 SQIVND (reference sequence). Written as DNA, the CDR3 is TGTGCCAGTAGTCCAGGCACTGAAGCTTTCTTT. This sequence encodes CASSPGTEAFF.

In DNA, the CDR3 is TGCGCCAGCAGCGAGGAAGTAGTGTGGGGGGGCTCAGATACGCAGTATTTT. It codes for CASSEEVVWGGSDTQYF. The chain links TRBV5-1 to TRBJ2-3; tentatively, D is TRBD2 (7 bases). V was pared by 4 bases and J by 4 bases, with 22 bases between. CDR1 SGHRS and CDR2 YFSETQ come from the germline V gene. The CDR3 runs 17 residues.

The rearrangement links TRBV20-1 to TRBJ1-6, with D uncertain. The CDR3 runs to 17 residues. CDR1 and CDR2 from the germline V gene are DFQATT and SNEGSKA (reference sequence). The germline V and J ends were trimmed by 3 bases and 0 bases, with 15 bases remaining between them. CDR3 sequence (DNA): TGCAGTGCTAGGTCGACTTACGGGAGCTCCTATAATTCACCCCTCCACTTT. It specifies CSARSTYGSSYNSPLHF.

The rearrangement links TRBV7-2 to TRBJ2-4; D may be TRBD2 (6 bases). The CDR3 has 15 amino acids. V gave up 2 bases and J gave up 1 base, with 9 bases separating them. CDR1 is SGHTA and CDR2 is FQGNSA in the germline V gene. This chain's CDR3 is CASSLTGRAKNIQYF. The CDR3, as DNA: TGTGCCAGCAGCTTAACGGGGAGGGCCAAAAACATTCAGTACTTC.